This record concerns one T cell receptor (beta chain) sequence. Its antigen is unidentified. The entry originates in a study of T cell responses to AZD1222 COVID-19 vaccine. The CDR3 consists of 13 residues. Germline assignment: CDR1 LNHDA and CDR2 SQIVND (reference sequence). V lost 5 bases and J lost 6, with 13 bases in between. Findings of the study overall: Two AZD1222 administrations were followed by greater Spike-specific TCR breadth and depth. Clonal diversity was possibly underestimated; the donors were predominantly white British and more often female.

Profiled with immunoSEQ multiplex PCR; TCRdb holds only in-frame clones, not every one. Among some 150,000 clones, 80% to 90% were seen once, and the ten largest hold 5.5%. The V call is TRBV19, the J call TRBJ1-2; perhaps TRBD1 as D (5 bases). The sequencing used peripheral blood, collected on day 0 of MenACWY control vaccination. This receptor was identified in an adult in good health. The CDR3 nucleotides are TGTGCCAGTAGTTTCATGGGACGGGATGGCTACACCTTC. Protein sequence: CASSFMGRDGYTF.